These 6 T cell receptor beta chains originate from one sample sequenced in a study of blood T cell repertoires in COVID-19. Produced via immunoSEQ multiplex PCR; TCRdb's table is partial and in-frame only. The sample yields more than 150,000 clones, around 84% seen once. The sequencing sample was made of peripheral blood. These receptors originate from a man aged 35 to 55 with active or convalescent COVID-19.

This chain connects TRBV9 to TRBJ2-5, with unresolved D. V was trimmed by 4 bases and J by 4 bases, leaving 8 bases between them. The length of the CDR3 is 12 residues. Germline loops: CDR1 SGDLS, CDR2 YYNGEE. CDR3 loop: CASSQVGETQYF. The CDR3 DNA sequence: TGTGCCAGCAGCCAGGTAGGAGAGACCCAGTACTTC.

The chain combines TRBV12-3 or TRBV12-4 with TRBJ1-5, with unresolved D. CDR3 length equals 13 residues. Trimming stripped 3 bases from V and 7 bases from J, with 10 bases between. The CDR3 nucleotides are TGTGCCAGCAGTTTTTCGGAGCGCCAGCCCCAGCATTTT. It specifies CASSFSERQPQHF.

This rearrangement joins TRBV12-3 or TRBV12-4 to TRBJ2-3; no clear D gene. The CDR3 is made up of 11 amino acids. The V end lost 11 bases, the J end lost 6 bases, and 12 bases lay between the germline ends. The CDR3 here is CAAGWVDTQYF. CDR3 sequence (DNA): TGTGCCGCCGGGTGGGTGGATACGCAGTATTTT.

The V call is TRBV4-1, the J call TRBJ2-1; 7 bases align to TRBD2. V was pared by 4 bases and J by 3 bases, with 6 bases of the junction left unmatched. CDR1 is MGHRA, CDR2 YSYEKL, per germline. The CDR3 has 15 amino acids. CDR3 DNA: TGCGCCAGCAGCCCCCGAGCTAGCGGCTACAATGAGCAGTTCTTC. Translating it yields CASSPRASGYNEQFF.

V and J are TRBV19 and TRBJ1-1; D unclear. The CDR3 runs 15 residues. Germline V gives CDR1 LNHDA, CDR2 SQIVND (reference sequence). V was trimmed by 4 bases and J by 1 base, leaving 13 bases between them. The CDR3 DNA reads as TGTGCCAGTAGTAGGGGTCGGGATTGGAACACTGAAGCTTTCTTT. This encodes CASSRGRDWNTEAFF. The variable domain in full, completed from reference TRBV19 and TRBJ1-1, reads DGGITQSPKYLFRKEGQNVTLSCEQNLNHDAMYWYRQDPGQGLRLIYYSQIVNDFQKGDIAEGYSVSREKKESFPLTVTSAQKNPTAFYLCASSRGRDWNTEAFFGQGTRLTVV.

In DNA, the CDR3 is TGCGCCAGCAGCCGGGGTTCCGGGACAGGGGGGGAGGGCTACACCTTC. Translating gives CASSRGSGTGGEGYTF. The chain joins TRBV4-3 to TRBJ1-2, with TRBD1 identical over 11 bases. V trimming: 4 bases; J trimming: 8 bases; junction bases outside the gene matches: 12. Germline V lookup: CDR1 LGHNA, CDR2 YSLEER. The CDR3 spans 16 residues.